What follows describes a single T cell receptor beta chain. Its antigen is undetermined. Trimming took 5 bases from V and 5 from J; bases not matched to a gene: 5. Germline CDR1 and CDR2: SGHTA and FQGNSA. CDR3 length equals 13 residues. Clones were read by immunoSEQ multiplex PCR, and TCRdb kept only the in-frame ones, dropping some. This table holds approximately 170,000 clones, over 85% found once. This sample stems from a study of T cell responses to AZD1222 COVID-19 vaccine. Regarding the study as a whole: The peak T cell response came first, and repertoires were sampled only after it. Compared with day 0, the breadth and depth of the Spike-specific TCR repertoire rose significantly after two doses of AZD1222.

The rearrangement links TRBV7-2 to TRBJ1-1; 7 nucleotides agree with TRBD1. This sequence was found in an adult in good health. Sequenced here: peripheral blood, sampled on day 0 of AZD1222 vaccination. CDR3 loop: CASSARGGTEAFF. In DNA form, the CDR3 reads TGTGCCAGCAGCGCCAGGGGGGGTACTGAAGCTTTCTTT.